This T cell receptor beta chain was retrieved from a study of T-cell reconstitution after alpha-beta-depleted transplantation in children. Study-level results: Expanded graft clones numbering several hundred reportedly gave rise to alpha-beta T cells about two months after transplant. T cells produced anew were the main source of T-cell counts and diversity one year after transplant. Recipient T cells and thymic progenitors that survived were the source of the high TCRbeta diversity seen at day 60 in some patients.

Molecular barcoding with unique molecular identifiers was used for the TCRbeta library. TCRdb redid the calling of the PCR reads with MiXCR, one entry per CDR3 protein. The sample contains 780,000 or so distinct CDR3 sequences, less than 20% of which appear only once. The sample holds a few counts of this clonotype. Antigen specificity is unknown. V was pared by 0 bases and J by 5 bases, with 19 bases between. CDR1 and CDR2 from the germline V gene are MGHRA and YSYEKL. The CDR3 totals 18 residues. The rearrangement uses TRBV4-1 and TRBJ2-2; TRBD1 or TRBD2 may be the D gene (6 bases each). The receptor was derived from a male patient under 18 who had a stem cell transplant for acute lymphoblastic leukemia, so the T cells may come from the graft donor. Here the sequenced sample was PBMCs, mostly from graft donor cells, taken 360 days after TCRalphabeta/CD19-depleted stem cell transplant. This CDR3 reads CASSQDRGGRRLTGELFF. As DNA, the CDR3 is TGCGCCAGCAGCCAAGATCGTGGGGGGCGGAGATTGACCGGGGAGCTGTTTTTT.